These T cell receptor beta chains were read from a single sample in a study of shared clonotypes between healthy human individuals. The repertoire was sequenced with immunoSEQ multiplex PCR; TCRdb's copy has only in-frame clones and lacks some. This table has 200,000 to 250,000 clones, under 80% appearing once. The sample was memory CD4+ T cells sorted from blood. Every receptor here comes from a man aged 30 to 39 in good health. Both conserved end residues are part of each CDR3.

TRBV5-1	12	TRBJ1-4	CASRTANEKLFF
TRBV5-1	16	TRBJ2-3	CASSGGLADDTDTQYF
TRBV9	15	TRBJ2-2	CASSVAGQNTGELFF
TRBV7-9	16	TRBJ2-1	CASSLLGGSVYNEQFF
TRBV5-1	14	TRBJ2-1	CASSFGGPDNEQFF
TRBV5-4	18	TRBJ1-5	CASSFSTWSGADSQPQHF
TRBV19	14	TRBJ1-2	CASIPRGGVGGYTF
TRBV27	14	TRBJ2-7	CASVGRGTPYEQYF
TRBV5-1	15	TRBJ2-3	CASSLVGSPGDTQYF
TRBV18	18	TRBJ1-1	CASSPTRDRGVGATEAFF
TRBV14	16	TRBJ1-5	CASSPRTLILHQPQHF
TRBV7-2	13	TRBJ2-1	CASSTYPYNEQFF
TRBV9	17	TRBJ2-1	CASSVAPGSGRAVEQFF
TRBV6-6	15	TRBJ2-4	CASAAGGGQQNIQYF
TRBV7-8	16	TRBJ2-7	CASSLSAGVSSYEQYF
TRBV5-4	13	TRBJ2-3	CASSFADRDTQYF
TRBV7-9	13	TRBJ2-3	CASSLNEVDTQYF
TRBV29-1	14	TRBJ2-7	CSGIRAGTASEQYF
TRBV27	14	TRBJ2-5	CASRVAGSLETQYF
TRBV25-1	12	TRBJ1-5	CASRQGWQPQHF
TRBV6-6	14	TRBJ2-5	CASSYSVQRETQYF
TRBV15	14	TRBJ2-7	CATSREGQGYEQYF
TRBV14	14	TRBJ2-3	CASSQDRVPDTQYF
TRBV19	14	TRBJ2-7	CASRDGQGHHEQYF
TRBV7-3	15	TRBJ2-7	CASSLSAGAQYEQYF
TRBV7-8	15	TRBJ2-1	CASVRGGGIVDEQFF
TRBV7-8	15	TRBJ2-3	CASSLWDRAGDTQYF
TRBV6-5	15	TRBJ2-4	CASISLGGPKNIQYF
TRBV6-4	17	TRBJ1-2	CAALGLRTAAFPGGYTF
TRBV30	14	TRBJ2-5	CAWSPDWATRTQYF
TRBV2	16	TRBJ2-1	CASYRDTSRSYNEQFF
TRBV7-2	13	TRBJ2-7	CASSLEAEYEQYF
TRBV28	14	TRBJ2-5	CASSLDRVVETQYF
TRBV28	10	TRBJ1-2	CASSSIGYTF
TRBV7-2	17	TRBJ2-1	CASSSGLAGSYYNEQFF
TRBV5-1	16	TRBJ2-1	CASSLDSGLAGNEQFF
TRBV11-2	13	TRBJ2-1	CASSHSELNEQFF
TRBV11-2	17	TRBJ2-1	CASRGGRISGEYNEQFF
TRBV4-2	14	TRBJ2-7	CASSQDFSTYEQYF
TRBV29-1	14	TRBJ2-5	CSVSLAGLRETQYF
TRBV7-9	15	TRBJ2-2	CASSLQRQNTGELFF
TRBV2	13	TRBJ2-5	CASSEAGFETQYF
TRBV18	15	TRBJ2-2	CASSPGQANTGELFF
TRBV7-9	14	TRBJ2-5	CASSLGRSQETQYF